Below are 23 T cell receptor beta chains sequenced from a single sample in a study of human T cells and chemical hapten exposure. Each CDR3 protein is one row after TCRdb ran MiXCR on the RACE reads. The sample lists about 380,000 distinct CDR3 sequences, more than 4.5% occurring once. The time point denotes: pre-sensitization, week 0. Treatment given: therapeutic diphenylcyclopropenone sensitization with weekly scalp DPC. Sequenced material: whole blood, taken in connection with sensitization to the hapten diphenylcyclopropenone (DPC). These receptors were taken from a woman aged 45-59 years with alopecia areata. Some clones in this sample may be carry-over from other donors' samples.

The sample holds many counts of this clonotype. The gene calls are TRBV20-1 and TRBJ1-1; D is perhaps TRBD1 (6 bases). Trimming pared 4 bases from V and 1 base from J, leaving 13 bases between. Germline CDR1 and CDR2: DFQATT and SNEGSKA (reference sequence). The CDR3 extends over 14 amino acids. This CDR3 is CSANTGIRNTEAFF. CDR3 sequence (DNA): TGCAGTGCTAACACAGGGATAAGGAACACTGAAGCTTTCTTT.

This clonotype showed up many times. The chain uses TRBV11-2 and TRBJ2-5, with no clear D. The germline gives CDR1 SGHAT, CDR2 FQNNGV. Trimming cost V 6 bases and J 1 base, with 15 bases left between them. This CDR3 region has 15 residues. As DNA, the CDR3 is TGTGCCAGCAGTGCTGGGCCGGGCAGCCAAGAGACCCAGTACTTC. Translating gives CASSAGPGSQETQYF.

This clonotype was detected ten times or more. The chain has TRBV12-3 or TRBV12-4 and TRBJ2-3; TRBD1 aligns across 10 bases. Trimming took 5 bases from V and 2 from J; bases not matched to a gene: 7. There are 16 residues in the CDR3. The CDR3 is CASSPDRGHLTDTQYF. The CDR3 nucleotides read TGTGCCAGCAGTCCAGACAGGGGGCATCTCACAGATACGCAGTATTTT.

This clonotype was detected only a few times. The chain couples TRBV3-1 to TRBJ2-1, with 7 bases fitting TRBD1. CDR3 length equals 14 residues. Germline V gives CDR1 LGHDT, CDR2 YNNKEL (reference sequence). The V gene end was trimmed by 4 bases and the J gene end by 1 base; junction bases not matched to a gene: 1. CDR3: CASSRQGSYNEQFF. CDR3 coding DNA: TGTGCCAGCAGCCGACAGGGATCCTACAATGAGCAGTTCTTC.

This clonotype was detected only once. The chain is built from TRBV6-1 and TRBJ2-7; D unresolved. V lost 3 bases and J 7 bases, leaving 13 bases between the germline ends. CDR1 is MNHNS, CDR2 SASEGT, per germline. This CDR3 has 13 amino acids. CDR3 protein: CASSDYGTGEQYF. CDR3 in DNA: TGTGCCAGCAGTGACTACGGAACGGGTGAGCAGTACTTC.

The table lists this clonotype with many counts. J is TRBJ2-3 and V is TRBV9, with 13 positions matching TRBD2. CDR3 length equals 16 residues. Germline CDR1 reads SGDLS; CDR2 reads YYNGEE. With 2 bases clipped from V and 5 bases from J, the junction kept 5 bases outside the gene matches. The chain's CDR3 is CASSVGTSGTVDTQYF. CDR3 in DNA: TGTGCCAGCAGCGTGGGGACTAGCGGGACTGTAGATACGCAGTATTTT. Using reference TRBV9 and TRBJ2-3 for the parts outside the CDR3, the full variable domain is DSGVTQTPKHLITATGQRVTLRCSPRSGDLSVYWYQQSLDQGLQFLIQYYNGEERAKGNILERFSAQQFPDLHSELNLSSLELGDSALYFCASSVGTSGTVDTQYFGPGTRLTVL.

The chain links TRBV20-1 to TRBJ1-5; D call uncertain. The germline V and J ends were trimmed by 3 bases and 2 bases, with 17 bases remaining between them. The germline V gene has CDR1 DFQATT and CDR2 SNEGSKA (reference sequence). This CDR3 comprises 16 residues. The CDR3 nucleotides read TGCAGTGCTAGGCCCCTCGGGGAAGGAGGCAATCAGCCCCAGCATTTT. Residues: CSARPLGEGGNQPQHF.

The chain employs TRBV7-9 and TRBJ2-3; perhaps TRBD2 as D (6 bases). Germline CDR1 SEHNR, CDR2 FQNEAQ (reference sequence). Trimming cost V 1 base and J 2 bases, with 10 bases left between them. The CDR3 consists of 15 residues. CDR3 loop: CASSLVGGITDTQYF. In DNA, the CDR3 is TGTGCCAGCAGCTTAGTAGGCGGGATCACAGATACGCAGTATTTT.

This clonotype was counted a few times. The chain employs TRBV5-1 and TRBJ1-5; D might be TRBD1 (6 bases). CDR1 is SGHRS, CDR2 YFSETQ, per germline. Trimming left V 3 bases short and J 2 bases short, with 18 bases between. The CDR3 is 17 residues long. This chain's CDR3 is CASSYGGGAQRNQPQHF. The CDR3, as DNA: TGCGCCAGCAGCTATGGGGGCGGGGCCCAGCGCAATCAGCCCCAGCATTTT.

A few counts support this clonotype. The chain has TRBV12-3 or TRBV12-4 and TRBJ2-1; tentative D call: TRBD1 (5 bases). V was shortened by 5 bases and J by 0 bases, with 8 bases between the two germline ends. The CDR3 runs to 14 residues. For the CDR3, the DNA is TGTGCCAGCAGTAGGGGTAACTCCTACAATGAGCAGTTCTTC. Its protein is CASSRGNSYNEQFF.

This clonotype was picked up a small number of times. The genes are TRBV6-2 or TRBV6-3 and TRBJ2-3, with no clear D. V lost 2 bases and J lost 0, with 15 bases in between. The germline gives CDR1 MNHEY, CDR2 SVGEGT. The CDR3 totals 17 residues. The CDR3 here is CASSYEATQISTDTQYF. In nucleotides, the CDR3 is TGTGCCAGCAGTTACGAGGCTACCCAGATTAGCACAGATACGCAGTATTTT.

The table lists this clonotype with many counts. The genes are TRBV12-3 or TRBV12-4 and TRBJ2-7; D call uncertain. The V gene lost 7 bases and the J gene lost 6 bases, with 10 bases spanning the gap. The CDR3 contains 11 residues. This chain's CDR3 is CASKRASEQYF. The CDR3 coding sequence is TGTGCCAGCAAGCGAGCATCCGAGCAGTACTTC.

In this sample, this clonotype turned up a few times. The J gene is TRBJ1-6, the V gene TRBV6-6, with 11 bases lining up with TRBD1. In germline, CDR1 is MNHNY, CDR2 SVGAGI (reference sequence). This CDR3 has 17 residues. With V trimmed by 6 bases and J by 10 bases, 14 bases remained unmatched. This CDR3 is CASSPRDRGGLSSPLHF. As DNA, the CDR3 is TGTGCCAGCAGCCCCCGGGACAGGGGGGGATTGAGCTCACCCCTCCACTTT.

Many counts were recorded for this clonotype. This chain joins TRBV7-9 and TRBJ1-2; 10 bases map to TRBD1. CDR1 and CDR2 from the germline V gene are SEHNR and FQNEAQ (reference sequence). J lost 8 bases, V lost 5 bases, and 8 bases had no gene match. The CDR3 length is 14 residues. CDR3: CASSEEDRGKGYTF. Written as DNA, the CDR3 is TGTGCCAGCAGCGAAGAGGACAGGGGGAAAGGCTACACCTTC.

Points on this clonotype: A read error is possible here, since a much larger clone lies one base away. V gene TRBV27 combines with J gene TRBJ2-1; TRBD1 is a possible D gene (6 bases). The CDR3 runs to 13 residues. CDR1 and CDR2 (germline): MNHEY, SMNVEV (reference sequence). Trimming pared 5 bases from V and 11 bases from J, leaving 16 bases between. The CDR3 region has the DNA TGTGCCAGCAGTCTTGACAGGTCCGGTAAGCAGTTCTTC. Amino acids: CASSLDRSGKQFF.

This clonotype turned up a few times. This chain joins TRBV5-1 and TRBJ1-4, with a tentative D call TRBD1 (6 bases). Germline CDR1 reads SGHRS; CDR2 reads YFSETQ. The CDR3 runs to 15 residues. V dropped 2 bases and J dropped 4 bases, with 12 bases sitting between them. The CDR3 protein is CASSLQGPLNEKLFF. CDR3 DNA sequence: TGCGCCAGCAGCTTACAGGGTCCCCTTAATGAAAAACTGTTTTTT.

The DNA for the CDR3 is TGTGCCACCAGGGGTGGGAATGAAAAACTGTTTTTT. Translated, it gives CATRGGNEKLFF. The chain carries TRBV15 and TRBJ1-4; D gene uncertain. There are 12 residues in the CDR3. CDR1 is LNHNV and CDR2 is YYDKDF in the germline V gene (reference sequence). Trimming shortened V by 6 bases and J by 5 bases, and 7 bases separated the two germline ends.

This clonotype was picked up a small number of times. This CDR3 reads CASSQEKTPLHF. As DNA, the CDR3 is TGTGCCAGCAGCCAAGAAAAAACACCCCTCCACTTT. V gene TRBV3-1 combines with J gene TRBJ1-6; no definite D call. The V gene's germline CDR1 is LGHDT and CDR2 YNNKEL (reference sequence). The CDR3 has 12 residues. Trimming left V 0 bases short and J 11 bases short, with 5 bases between. Supplemented by reference TRBV3-1 and TRBJ1-6, the full variable domain reads DTAVSQTPKYLVTQMGNDKSIKCEQNLGHDTMYWYKQDSKKFLKIMFSYNNKELIINETVPNRFSPKSPDKAHLNLHINSLELGDSAVYFCASSQEKTPLHFGNGTRLTVT.

This clonotype was recorded a few times. The chain uses TRBV15 and TRBJ2-7, with 10 bases fitting TRBD2. CDR1 and CDR2 from the germline V gene are LNHNV and YYDKDF (reference sequence). J was trimmed by 5 bases and V by 5 bases; bases with no gene match: 21. The CDR3 has 19 residues. DNA for the CDR3: TGTGCCACCAGCCCTAGCATGGGGCCGGGTAGCGGGGGGAAAGACGAGCAGTACTTC. It yields the protein CATSPSMGPGSGGKDEQYF.

This clonotype was counted many times. Here the CDR3 reads CASSLGLAGAEDTQYF. CDR3 coding DNA: TGCGCCAGCAGCTTGGGACTAGCGGGGGCCGAGGATACGCAGTATTTT. The chain uses TRBV5-1 and TRBJ2-3; TRBD2 matches 12 bases. This CDR3 spans 16 amino acids. V dropped 0 bases and J dropped 6; count of bases not matched to a gene: 5. Germline V lookup: CDR1 SGHRS, CDR2 YFSETQ.

This clonotype turned up a few times. The V call is TRBV12-3 or TRBV12-4, the J call TRBJ2-7; 10 positions match TRBD1. V shed 5 bases, J shed 5 bases, and the junction held 9 bases outside the gene matches. CDR3 length: 15 residues. CDR3 DNA: TGTGCCAGCAGTCCATCAGGGGACAGGGGCAACGAGCAGTACTTC. Its translation is CASSPSGDRGNEQYF.

This clonotype was seen a handful of times. CDR3 amino acids: CASSQEGLAGSYEQYF. Here the CDR3 DNA reads TGTGCCAGCAGCCAAGAGGGACTAGCGGGAAGCTACGAGCAGTACTTC. The chain couples TRBV4-2 to TRBJ2-7, with 13 bases fitting TRBD2. This CDR3 has 16 residues. Germline V gives CDR1 LGHNA, CDR2 YNFKEQ. V gave up 0 bases and J gave up 3 bases; unmatched junction bases: 2.

About this clonotype itself: Possible read error: a much larger clone is one base away. The J gene is TRBJ2-3, the V gene TRBV29-1; a possible D gene is TRBD2 (5 bases). Trimming removed 4 bases at V and 2 bases at J, with 16 bases between. CDR3 length: 15 amino acids. Germline CDR1 is SQVTM and CDR2 is ANQGSEA. CDR3 residues: CSVGLQLEATDTQYF. DNA of the CDR3: TGCAGCGTTGGACTCCAGCTGGAGGCCACAGATACGCAGTATTTT.